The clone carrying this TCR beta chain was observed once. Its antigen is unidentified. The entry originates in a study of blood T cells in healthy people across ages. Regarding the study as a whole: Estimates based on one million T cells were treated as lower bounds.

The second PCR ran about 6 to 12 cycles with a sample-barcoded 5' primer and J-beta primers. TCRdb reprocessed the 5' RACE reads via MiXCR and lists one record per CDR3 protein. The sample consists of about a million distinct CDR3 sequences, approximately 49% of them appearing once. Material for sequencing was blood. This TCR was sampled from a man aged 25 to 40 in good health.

CDR3 residues: CASSEAGSQETQYF. Written as DNA, the CDR3 is TGTGCCAGCAGTGAAGCGGGCAGCCAAGAGACCCAGTACTTC. The chain carries TRBV6-1 and TRBJ2-5; D is uncertain. From germline, CDR1 is MNHNS and CDR2 SASEGT. V shed 0 bases and J shed 1 base, with 6 bases lying between them. This CDR3 has 14 amino acids.